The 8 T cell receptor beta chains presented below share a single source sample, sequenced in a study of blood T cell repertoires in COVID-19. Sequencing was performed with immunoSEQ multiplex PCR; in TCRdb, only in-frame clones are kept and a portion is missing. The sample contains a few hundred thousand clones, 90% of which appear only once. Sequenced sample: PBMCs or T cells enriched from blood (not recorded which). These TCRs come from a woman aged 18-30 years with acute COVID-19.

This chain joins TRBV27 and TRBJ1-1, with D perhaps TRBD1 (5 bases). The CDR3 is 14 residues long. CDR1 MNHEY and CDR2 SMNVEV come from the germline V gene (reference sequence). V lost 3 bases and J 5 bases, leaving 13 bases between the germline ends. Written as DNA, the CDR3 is TGTGCCAGCAGTTTGGCCCAGGGATGGACTGAAGCTTTCTTT. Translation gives CASSLAQGWTEAFF.

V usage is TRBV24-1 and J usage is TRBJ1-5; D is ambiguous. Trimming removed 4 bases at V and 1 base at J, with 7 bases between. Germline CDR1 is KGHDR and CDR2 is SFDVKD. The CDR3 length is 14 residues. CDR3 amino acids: CATSDPLSNQPQHF. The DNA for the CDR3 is TGTGCCACCAGTGACCCCCTGAGCAATCAGCCCCAGCATTTT.

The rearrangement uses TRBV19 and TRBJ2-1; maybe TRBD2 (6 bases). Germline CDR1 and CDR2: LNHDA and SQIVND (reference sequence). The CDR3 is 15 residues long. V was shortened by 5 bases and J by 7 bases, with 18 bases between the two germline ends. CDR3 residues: CASSLGGLVENEQFF. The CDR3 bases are TGTGCCAGTAGTCTGGGGGGACTCGTCGAGAATGAGCAGTTCTTC.

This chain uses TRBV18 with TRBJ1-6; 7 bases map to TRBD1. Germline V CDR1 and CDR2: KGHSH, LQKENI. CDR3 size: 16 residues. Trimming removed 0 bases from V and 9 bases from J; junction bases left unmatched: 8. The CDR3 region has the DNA TGTGCCAGCTCACCACCGTTGACAGGGACGATTTCACCCCTCCACTTT. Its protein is CASSPPLTGTISPLHF.

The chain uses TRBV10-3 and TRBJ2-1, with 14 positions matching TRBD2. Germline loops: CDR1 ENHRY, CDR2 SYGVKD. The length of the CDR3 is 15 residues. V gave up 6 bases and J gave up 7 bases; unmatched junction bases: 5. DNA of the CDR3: TGTGCCATCAGCCGGGGACTAGCGGGAGTAAATGAGCAGTTCTTC. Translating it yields CAISRGLAGVNEQFF.

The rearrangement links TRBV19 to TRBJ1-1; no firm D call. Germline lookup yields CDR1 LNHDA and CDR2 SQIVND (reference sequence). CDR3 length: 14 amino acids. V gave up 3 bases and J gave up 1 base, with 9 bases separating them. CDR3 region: CASSIPGGNTEAFF. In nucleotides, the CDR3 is TGTGCCAGTAGTATCCCAGGAGGGAACACTGAAGCTTTCTTT.

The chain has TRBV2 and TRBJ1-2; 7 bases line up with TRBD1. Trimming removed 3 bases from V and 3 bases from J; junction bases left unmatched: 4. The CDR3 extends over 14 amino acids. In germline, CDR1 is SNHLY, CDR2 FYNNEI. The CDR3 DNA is TGTGCCAGCAGTGACGGCAGGGGGTACTATGGCTACACCTTC. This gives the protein CASSDGRGYYGYTF.

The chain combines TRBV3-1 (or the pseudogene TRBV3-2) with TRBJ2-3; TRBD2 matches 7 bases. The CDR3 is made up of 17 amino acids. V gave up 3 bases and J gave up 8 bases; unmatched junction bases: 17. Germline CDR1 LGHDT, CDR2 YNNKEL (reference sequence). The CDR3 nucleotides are TGTGCCAGCAGCCAGAGAGCTCTAGCGGCGCCACGGGTTACGCAGTATTTT. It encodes CASSQRALAAPRVTQYF.